This TCR beta chain was obtained from a study of T cells in Graves' hyperthyroidism and ophthalmopathy. TCR beta CDR3 sequences were amplified from RNA transcripts. An initial round of RT-PCR targeting the TCR CDR3 relied on the HTBI primer set. TCRdb fed the multiplex PCR reads into MiXCR, producing one record per CDR3 protein. The sample has some 550,000 distinct CDR3 sequences; more than 20% are singletons. The table lists this clonotype with many counts. The sample comprised blood. The sequence was obtained from a man between 18 and 29 years old with Graves' hyperthyroidism.

The CDR3 sequence: CASSQPTGSGNTIYF. The CDR3 DNA sequence: TGTGCCAGCAGTCAACCGACAGGGTCTGGAAACACCATATATTTT. The chain combines TRBV6-1 with TRBJ1-3, with TRBD1 matching 7 bases. The CDR3 length is 15 residues. Looked up from germline, CDR1 is MNHNS and CDR2 is SASEGT. V shed 5 bases, J shed 1 base, and the junction held 5 bases outside the gene matches.